This T cell receptor (beta chain) was identified in a study of blood T cells in healthy people across ages. Primed by a sample-barcoded 5' primer and a J-beta primer mix, a second PCR proceeded for about 6 to 11 cycles. Unique molecular identifiers of 12 random nucleotides labeled each cDNA. MiXCR, run by TCRdb on the 5' RACE reads, gives a single entry per CDR3 protein. Altogether 600,000 or so distinct CDR3 sequences are present, approximately 30% being singletons, with the ten largest covering 15% to 19%. The CDR3 totals 13 residues. Per the germline V gene, CDR1 is DFQATT and CDR2 is SNEGSKA (reference sequence). Trimming shortened V by 3 bases and J by 6 bases, and 12 bases separated the two germline ends.

J is TRBJ1-5 and V is TRBV20-1, with D hard to call. This receptor was taken from a woman older than 75 in good health. The sequenced material came from blood. The CDR3 nucleotides read TGCAGTGCTAGCGGTGAGTCCGGTCAGCCCCAGCATTTT. Protein sequence: CSASGESGQPQHF.